These T cell receptor beta chains were read from a single sample in a study of T cell repertoires in cytomegalovirus infection. TCRdb reprocessed the reads with MiXCR, giving one entry per CDR3 protein. The data contain roughly 250,000 distinct CDR3 sequences, roughly an eighth of them seen just once; the ten biggest clones take up 1.6%. The sequenced sample consisted of PBMCs. These receptors were collected from a human donor in good health (CMV status not recorded). Some clones in this sample may be carry-over from other donors' samples. Each CDR3 is given with its conserved first and last residue. D genes are given only for firm matches. Rows may omit the clone size; those that give it use once, few, many or a size class.

v_call	d_call	j_call	clone_size	cdr3_length	cdr3_nt	cdr3_aa
TRBV7-2	.	TRBJ2-1	many	11	TGTGCCAGCAGCCCATTAGGTGAGCAGTTCTTC	CASSPLGEQFF
TRBV7-2	.	TRBJ1-1	many	13	TGTGCCAGCAGCTTAGCGCAGAGGGATGAAGCTTTCTTT	CASSLAQRDEAFF
TRBV6-1	TRBD2	TRBJ2-2	many	16	TGTGCCAGCAGCACAGATCTAGCGGGAGACACCGGGGAGCTGTTTTTT	CASSTDLAGDTGELFF
TRBV28	.	TRBJ1-1	few	14	TGTGCCAGCAGTCCACCCGGACGGGCCCATGGAGCTTTCTTT	CASSPPGRAHGAFF
TRBV28	TRBD1	TRBJ1-5	many	15	TGTGCCAGCAGTTTGGGGACAGGGGCGGGGCAGCCCCAGCATTTT	CASSLGTGAGQPQHF
TRBV28	TRBD2	TRBJ2-5	few	14	TGTGCCAGCCAGAGCGGGAGAGGGGGAGAGACCCAGTACTTC	CASQSGRGGETQYF
TRBV12-3/TRBV12-4	TRBD1	TRBJ2-3	many	15	TGTGCCAGCAGAGACAGGGCCCTCAGGGTAGATACGCAGTATTTT	CASRDRALRVDTQYF
TRBV7-2	.	TRBJ1-1	many	14	TGTGCCAGCAGCCTACAGGGCCCGTACACTGAAGCTTTCTTT	CASSLQGPYTEAFF
TRBV7-9	.	TRBJ2-1	many	13	TGTGCCAGCAGCTTATTACAGGGCCGAGAGCAGTTCTTC	CASSLLQGREQFF
TRBV3-1	.	TRBJ1-5	.	15	TGTGCCAGCAGCCAAGGCGTCGAGGGGAATCAGCCCCAGCATTTT	CASSQGVEGNQPQHF
TRBV7-3	TRBD1	TRBJ1-1	many	16	TGTGCCAGCAGCTTAACTGGAGGGACAGTAGGTACTGAAGCTTTCTTT	CASSLTGGTVGTEAFF
TRBV19	.	TRBJ1-1	.	15	TGTGCCAGTAGTATGGGACTCCTGGGGAACACTGAAGCTTTCTTT	CASSMGLLGNTEAFF
TRBV10-3	TRBD1	TRBJ2-5	.	12	TGTGCCACCGGGGACAGCCCCGAGACCCAGTACTTC	CATGDSPETQYF
TRBV20-1	.	TRBJ1-1	many	12	TGCAGTGGTACACAGATGAACACTGAAGCTTTCTTT	CSGTQMNTEAFF
TRBV10-3	.	TRBJ2-6	few	18	TGTGCCATCACTCCGGGACATGGCCTCGATACTGGGGCCAACGTCCTGACTTTC	CAITPGHGLDTGANVLTF
TRBV5-1	.	TRBJ1-6	.	15	TGCGCCAGCAGCCCGGACAGTTTGAGGGATTCACCCCTCCACTTT	CASSPDSLRDSPLHF
TRBV5-1	.	TRBJ2-5	few	13	TGCGCCAGCAGCTTTGGCTTTCAAGAGACCCAGTACTTC	CASSFGFQETQYF
TRBV6-6	.	TRBJ1-1	few	13	TGTGCCAGCAAATACCAGGGCGGGACTGAAGCTTTCTTT	CASKYQGGTEAFF
TRBV20-1	.	TRBJ1-2	.	13	TGCAGTGCTCAAGAGTCGGCCGGCTATGGCTACACCTTC	CSAQESAGYGYTF
TRBV2	.	TRBJ2-5	many	14	TGTGCCAGCAGTACCGGGCCCAACCAAGAGACCCAGTACTTC	CASSTGPNQETQYF
TRBV28	TRBD2	TRBJ2-1	many	15	TGTGCCAGCCTAAATAGCGGGAGGTCCTACAATGAGCAGTTCTTC	CASLNSGRSYNEQFF
TRBV7-2	TRBD2	TRBJ2-3	many	15	TGTGCCAGCAGCTACGGACTAGCGGGGGGGGATACGCAGTATTTT	CASSYGLAGGDTQYF
TRBV20-1	TRBD2	TRBJ2-3	few	13	TGCAGTTTTGGGGACTACCTCGGGGAGACGCAGTATTTT	CSFGDYLGETQYF
TRBV4-3	.	TRBJ1-2	many	14	TGCGCCAGCAGCCAGAACGGGGGGATGGGAGGCTACACCTTC	CASSQNGGMGGYTF
TRBV2	TRBD2	TRBJ2-7	.	14	TGTGCCAGCAGTGAAGTTGGGGGGGGATACGAGCAGTACTTC	CASSEVGGGYEQYF
TRBV7-2	.	TRBJ2-3	many	11	TGTGCCAGCAGTACGGGGGATACGCAGTATTTT	CASSTGDTQYF
TRBV6-6	.	TRBJ1-2	many	15	TGTGCCAGCAGTTACTCGTTAGAACAGTGGGACGGCTACACCTTC	CASSYSLEQWDGYTF
TRBV6-5	TRBD1	TRBJ2-7	many	15	TGTGCCAGCAGTTACAGGACAGGGGCGAACTACGAGCAGTACTTC	CASSYRTGANYEQYF
TRBV5-4	TRBD2	TRBJ2-1	many	15	TGTGCCAGCAGCCCATCTAGCGGGAGGGCCGCTGAGCAGTTCTTC	CASSPSSGRAAEQFF
TRBV12-3/TRBV12-4	.	TRBJ2-2	many	13	TGTGCCAGCACCCTGAGGGACTCCGGGGAGCTGTTTTTT	CASTLRDSGELFF
TRBV6-1	.	TRBJ2-7	many	12	TGTGCCACCAAGACGAGCTCCTACGAGCAGTACTTC	CATKTSSYEQYF
TRBV6-1	.	TRBJ2-7	.	13	TGTGCCAGCAGCCAGCTACGCTCCTACGAGCAGTACTTC	CASSQLRSYEQYF
TRBV7-9	.	TRBJ2-1	many	15	TGTGCCAGCAGCTTAGGCGGGGCGCAAGGGTATGAGCAGTTCTTC	CASSLGGAQGYEQFF
TRBV28	.	TRBJ1-1	few	14	TGTGCCAGCAGTTTAATAGGGGTTGACACTGAAGCTTTCTTT	CASSLIGVDTEAFF
TRBV14	.	TRBJ1-2	many	13	TGTGCCAGCAGCTTTCGTGGAGGCTATGGCTACACCTTC	CASSFRGGYGYTF
TRBV5-1	.	TRBJ2-7	many	14	TGCGCCAGCAGCTTCGGGGGGCCTTCCTACGAGCAGTACTTC	CASSFGGPSYEQYF
TRBV4-3	.	TRBJ2-5	many	15	TGCGCCAGCAGCCAACGACTAGGGTTCCAAGAGACCCAGTACTTC	CASSQRLGFQETQYF